Below are 13 T cell receptor beta chains sequenced from a single sample in a study of molecular identifiers for immune sequencing clone quantification. TCRdb reprocessed the PCR reads via MiXCR and lists one record per CDR3 protein. The sample includes 400,000 to 600,000 distinct CDR3 sequences, 25% seen only once; the top ten take roughly 0.77%. Sequenced input: naive CD8+ T cells from blood, with Jurkat cell RNA spiked in. Noted subset: FACS-sorted CD8+CD4-CCR7+CD45RA+ naive T cells. The receptor set was obtained from a human donor in good health. Some libraries in this study had Jurkat cell RNA spiked in.

The V gene is TRBV27, the J gene TRBJ2-5, with a weak D call TRBD2 (6 bases). V lost 4 bases to trimming and J lost 6 bases, with 24 bases between them. This CDR3 is 17 amino acids long. CDR1 and CDR2 (germline): MNHEY, SMNVEV (reference sequence). DNA for the CDR3: TGTGCCAGCAGTTCTTTGGTCGGACTACTTATCGAGAAGACCCAGTACTTC. Its protein product is CASSSLVGLLIEKTQYF.

There are many counts of this clonotype. The chain has TRBV6-1 and TRBJ2-7; D unclear. Germline CDR1 reads MNHNS; CDR2 reads SASEGT. This CDR3 contains 13 residues. V was cut by 3 bases and J by 2 bases, with 8 bases left in between. CDR3 sequence (DNA): TGTGCCAGCAGTGAGGGCGGACCCTACGAGCAGTACTTC. Its translation: CASSEGGPYEQYF.

Comment on this clonotype: A much larger clone sits a single nucleotide away, making a read error possible. V usage is TRBV28 and J usage is TRBJ2-2; 10 nucleotides match TRBD1. CDR1 is MDHEN, CDR2 SYDVKM, per germline. The CDR3 runs to 17 residues. CDR3 sequence reads: CASSLFSGTGDTGELSF. CDR3 sequence (DNA): TGTGCCAGCAGTTTATTTTCCGGGACAGGGGACACCGGGGAGCTGTCTTTT.

This clonotype was seen at least ten times. This chain uses TRBV7-9 with TRBJ2-3; 9 positions match TRBD1. V was clipped by 5 bases and J by 4 bases; unmatched bases: 7. The CDR3 runs to 15 residues. CDR1 SEHNR and CDR2 FQNEAQ come from the germline V gene (reference sequence). CDR3: CASSAGQGTADTQYF. The DNA of the CDR3 is TGTGCCAGCAGCGCCGGACAGGGGACGGCAGATACGCAGTATTTT. The full variable domain, in which reference TRBV7-9 and TRBJ2-3 provide the parts outside the CDR3, is DTGVSQNPRHKITKRGQNVTFRCDPISEHNRLYWYRQTLGQGPEFLTYFQNEAQLEKSRLLSDRFSAERPKGSFSTLEIQRTEQGDSAMYLCASSAGQGTADTQYFGPGTRLTVL.

This clonotype was seen once. The rearrangement uses TRBV29-1 and TRBJ2-7; D uncertain. Trimming removed 4 bases from V and 2 bases from J, with 12 bases in between. Germline-derived CDR1 and CDR2 are SQVTM and ANQGSEA. The CDR3 length is 13 residues. The CDR3 bases are TGCAGCGTTGCAGGCGTCACCACCTACGAGCAGTACTTC. As protein: CSVAGVTTYEQYF.

Worth noting for this clonotype: The missing conserved phenylalanine or tryptophan at the end of this CDR3 makes a read error likely. The chain joins TRBV4-3 to TRBJ2-7; D might be TRBD2 (5 bases). From germline, CDR1 is LGHNA and CDR2 YSLEER. The CDR3 contains 13 residues. Deletions cut 0 bases from V and 4 bases from J, with 7 bases between. CDR3 amino acids: CASSQDRGYEQYL. The CDR3, as DNA: TGCGCCAGCAGCCAAGACAGAGGGTACGAGCAGTACCTC.

This clonotype has only a few counts. The chain combines TRBV6-2 or TRBV6-3 with TRBJ2-7, with D perhaps given as TRBD1 or TRBD2 (5 bases each). Between the trimmed V and J ends, which lost 3 bases and 4 bases, there was a span of 13 bases. Per germline, CDR1 MNHEY and CDR2 SVGEGT. The CDR3 runs to 14 residues. CDR3 loop: CASSYYRDGYEQYF. Here the CDR3 DNA reads TGTGCCAGCAGTTATTACCGGGACGGGTACGAGCAGTACTTC.

The CDR3 region has the DNA TGTGCCAGCAGCCCTGGCGGGCCGGCCACTGAAGCTTTCTTT. Its protein product is CASSPGGPATEAFF. The J gene is TRBJ1-1, the V gene TRBV7-9; unclear D gene. The germline CDR1 and CDR2 sequences are SEHNR and FQNEAQ (reference sequence). Trimming pared 5 bases from V and 4 bases from J, leaving 14 bases between. The CDR3 has 14 amino acids.

Remarks on this clonotype: Possible read error: a much larger clone is one base away. Since no conserved phenylalanine or tryptophan closes the CDR3, a read error is the likely cause. The rearrangement joins TRBV4-3 to TRBJ2-6; 10 bases align to TRBD1. Germline V gene sequence: CDR1 LGHNA, CDR2 YSLEER. The trim removed 0 bases at V and 12 bases at J, leaving 8 bases unmatched. The CDR3 runs 16 residues. The CDR3: CASSQDAGTGAVVLTL. CDR3 coding DNA: TGCGCCAGCAGCCAAGATGCGGGGACAGGGGCCGTCGTCCTGACTCTC.

This clonotype was counted many times. The V and J genes are TRBV20-1 and TRBJ1-5; 10 positions match TRBD1. This CDR3 is 12 amino acids long. From germline, CDR1 is DFQATT and CDR2 SNEGSKA (reference sequence). The CDR3 region is CSGQGVEQPQHF. The DNA of the CDR3 is TGCAGCGGACAGGGGGTCGAGCAGCCCCAGCATTTT.

With regard to this clonotype: This may be a read error, as it is one base from a much larger clone. This rearrangement joins TRBV18 to TRBJ2-3; 9 nucleotides align to TRBD2. Per the germline V gene, CDR1 is KGHSH and CDR2 is LQKENI. The CDR3 is 18 residues long. The CDR3 protein is CPSSGLAGVFMSTDTQYF. The CDR3, as DNA: TGTCCCAGCTCCGGATTAGCGGGAGTGTTCATGAGCACAGATACGCAGTATTTT.

In this sample, this clonotype turned up many times. The J gene is TRBJ2-5, the V gene TRBV7-8; TRBD2 might be the D (6 bases). With 1 base removed from V and 0 bases from J, the gap between germline ends came to 12 bases. CDR1 and CDR2 (germline): SGHVS, FQNEAQ. CDR3 size: 16 residues. The CDR3 sequence is CASSLGGERDQETQYF. CDR3 DNA sequence: TGTGCCAGCAGCTTAGGGGGGGAGAGGGACCAAGAGACCCAGTACTTC.

This clonotype has more than one count but fewer than ten. V is TRBV28 and J is TRBJ2-4; tentatively, D is TRBD2 (5 bases). Trimming cost V 4 bases and J 0 bases, with 19 bases left between them. There are 18 residues in the CDR3. Germline V CDR1 and CDR2: MDHEN, SYDVKM. In DNA form, the CDR3 reads TGTGCCAGCAGTTCCCTTGTTGAGGGATCCCTAGCCAAAAACATTCAGTACTTC. Its translation: CASSSLVEGSLAKNIQYF.